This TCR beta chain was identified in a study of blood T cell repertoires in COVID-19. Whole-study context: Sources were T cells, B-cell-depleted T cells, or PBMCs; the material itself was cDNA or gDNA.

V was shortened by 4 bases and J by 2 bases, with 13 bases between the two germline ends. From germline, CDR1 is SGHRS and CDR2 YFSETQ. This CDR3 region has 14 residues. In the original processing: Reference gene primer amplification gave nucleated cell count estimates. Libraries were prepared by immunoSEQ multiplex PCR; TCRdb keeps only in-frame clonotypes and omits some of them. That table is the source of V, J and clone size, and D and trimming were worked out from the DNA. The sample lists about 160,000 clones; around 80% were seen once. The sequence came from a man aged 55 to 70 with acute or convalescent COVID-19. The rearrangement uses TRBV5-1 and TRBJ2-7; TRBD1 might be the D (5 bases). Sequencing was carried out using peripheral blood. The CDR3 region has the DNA TGCGCCAGCAGCCCGACAGATACCCCCTACGAGCAGTACTTC. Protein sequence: CASSPTDTPYEQYF.